The clone carrying this TCR beta chain was counted only a few times. Antigen unknown. Sampling consisted of one heparinised blood draw per donor, averaging roughly 0.12 L. V was cut by 4 bases and J by 0 bases, with 12 bases left in between. Germline V lookup: CDR1 SGHRS, CDR2 YFSETQ. The CDR3 has 15 amino acids. The data derive from a study of beta chain features in type 1 diabetes. Study outcomes and limitations: Among all four CD4+ subsets, Type 1 diabetes patients had TCRB CDR3s that were moderately but significantly shorter. No resolution was reached here on whether HLA type influences TCRB rearrangement.

Expressed TCRB transcripts were sequenced because the isolated RNA had all been reverse transcribed beforehand. Sequencing used immunoSEQ multiplex PCR; TCRdb keeps in-frame clones, though not all of them. Among 860,000 or so clones, 15% to 20% were seen once, and the ten largest hold 0.02% to 0.025%. The rearrangement joins TRBV5-1 to TRBJ2-3; D gene unclear. Specimen: naive CD4+ T cells from blood. The sequence was obtained from a woman between 18 and 30 years old in good health. The CDR3 protein is CASSQSTGSTDTQYF. In DNA form, the CDR3 reads TGCGCCAGCAGCCAGTCGACGGGTAGCACAGATACGCAGTATTTT.